The rows below give T cell receptor beta chains drawn from one sample of a study of blood T cell repertoires in COVID-19. Assay used: immunoSEQ multiplex PCR; TCRdb lists only in-frame clones, some missing. This table holds about 150,000 clones, approximately 90% found once. Sequenced input: peripheral blood. The source is a woman aged 50 to 60 with active or convalescent COVID-19. Both conserved end residues are part of each CDR3. D genes are given only for firm matches. Not all rows give a size; the values are once, few, many and, for expanded clones, a class.

cdr3_aa: CAWSVRGKPHEQYF
cdr3_nt: TGTGCCTGGAGTGTACGCGGGAAGCCCCACGAGCAGTACTTC
v_call: TRBV30
j_call: TRBJ2-7
d_call: NA
clone_size: NA
cdr3_length: 14

cdr3_aa: CASSLTGLGNTEAFF
cdr3_nt: TGTGCCAGCAGCTTAACTGGACTTGGTAACACTGAAGCTTTCTTT
v_call: TRBV7-9
j_call: TRBJ1-1
d_call: NA
clone_size: NA
cdr3_length: 15

cdr3_aa: CASSPQGAALAGELFF
cdr3_nt: TGCGCCAGCAGCCCACAGGGAGCGGCCCTTGCCGGGGAGCTGTTTTTT
v_call: TRBV4-3
j_call: TRBJ2-2
d_call: NA
clone_size: NA
cdr3_length: 16

cdr3_aa: CASSVVPGSTEAFF
cdr3_nt: TGTGCCAGCAGCGTCGTACCAGGGTCGACTGAAGCTTTCTTT
v_call: TRBV9
j_call: TRBJ1-1
d_call: NA
clone_size: NA
cdr3_length: 14

cdr3_aa: CASSYADRVRTEAFF
cdr3_nt: TGTGCCAGCAGTTACGCCGACAGGGTAAGAACTGAAGCTTTCTTT
v_call: TRBV6-2/TRBV6-3
j_call: TRBJ1-1
d_call: TRBD1
clone_size: NA
cdr3_length: 15

cdr3_aa: CASSVGGDPYNSPLHF
cdr3_nt: TGTGCCAGCAGCGTAGGGGGAGACCCGTATAATTCACCCCTCCACTTT
v_call: TRBV9
j_call: TRBJ1-6
d_call: NA
clone_size: NA
cdr3_length: 16

cdr3_aa: CASSIRTGATSGNTIYF
cdr3_nt: TGTGCCAGTAGTATCCGGACAGGAGCAACCTCTGGAAACACCATATATTTT
v_call: TRBV19
j_call: TRBJ1-3
d_call: TRBD1
clone_size: NA
cdr3_length: 17

cdr3_aa: CASSYSGASTDTQYF
cdr3_nt: TGTGCCAGCAGTTATAGCGGAGCAAGCACAGATACGCAGTATTTT
v_call: TRBV11-3
j_call: TRBJ2-3
d_call: NA
clone_size: NA
cdr3_length: 15

cdr3_aa: CASSPSRAGGAYEQYF
cdr3_nt: TGTGCCAGCTCACCAAGTCGGGCGGGAGGCGCCTACGAGCAGTACTTC
v_call: TRBV18
j_call: TRBJ2-7
d_call: TRBD2
clone_size: NA
cdr3_length: 16

cdr3_aa: CASSLSGGGTEAFF
cdr3_nt: TGTGCCAGCAGCTTATCAGGGGGTGGGACTGAAGCTTTCTTT
v_call: TRBV7-3
j_call: TRBJ1-1
d_call: TRBD1
clone_size: NA
cdr3_length: 14

cdr3_aa: CASRDRDRDPEKLFF
cdr3_nt: TGTGCCAGTAGGGACCGGGACAGGGATCCCGAAAAACTGTTTTTT
v_call: TRBV19
j_call: TRBJ1-4
d_call: TRBD1
clone_size: NA
cdr3_length: 15

cdr3_aa: CASRPLGQGYGYTF
cdr3_nt: TGTGCCAGCAGGCCTCTGGGGCAAGGCTATGGCTACACCTTC
v_call: TRBV21-1
j_call: TRBJ1-2
d_call: NA
clone_size: NA
cdr3_length: 14

cdr3_aa: CASSSTGGNEKLFF
cdr3_nt: TGTGCCAGCAGCTCGACAGGGGGCAATGAAAAACTGTTTTTT
v_call: TRBV7-9
j_call: TRBJ1-4
d_call: TRBD1
clone_size: NA
cdr3_length: 14

cdr3_aa: CASSQSRNEQFF
cdr3_nt: TGTGCCAGCAGCCAATCTAGAAATGAGCAGTTCTTC
v_call: TRBV3-1/TRBV3-2
j_call: TRBJ2-1
d_call: NA
clone_size: NA
cdr3_length: 12

cdr3_aa: CASSPRYRGLGSETQYF
cdr3_nt: TGTGCCAGCAGCCCCCGCTACAGGGGGCTGGGGTCAGAGACCCAGTACTTC
v_call: TRBV7-6
j_call: TRBJ2-5
d_call: TRBD1
clone_size: NA
cdr3_length: 17

cdr3_aa: CASSYERERPETQYF
cdr3_nt: TGTGCCAGCAGCTATGAGCGGGAGCGTCCAGAGACCCAGTACTTC
v_call: TRBV6-2/TRBV6-3
j_call: TRBJ2-5
d_call: TRBD2
clone_size: NA
cdr3_length: 15

cdr3_aa: CASSLAGNRKTQYF
cdr3_nt: TGTGCCAGCAGCTTAGCGGGGAATAGAAAGACCCAGTACTTC
v_call: TRBV11-2
j_call: TRBJ2-5
d_call: NA
clone_size: NA
cdr3_length: 14

cdr3_aa: CSVDRGDSYEQYF
cdr3_nt: TGCAGCGTTGACCGGGGGGACTCCTACGAGCAGTACTTC
v_call: TRBV29-1
j_call: TRBJ2-7
d_call: TRBD2
clone_size: few
cdr3_length: 13

cdr3_aa: CASSVDSLGTEAFF
cdr3_nt: TGTGCCAGCAGCGTAGATAGTCTCGGCACTGAAGCTTTCTTT
v_call: TRBV9
j_call: TRBJ1-1
d_call: NA
clone_size: NA
cdr3_length: 14

cdr3_aa: CASSLGFDRAGTGELFF
cdr3_nt: TGTGCCAGCAGCTTAGGGTTTGACAGGGCCGGCACCGGGGAGCTGTTTTTT
v_call: TRBV7-9
j_call: TRBJ2-2
d_call: TRBD1
clone_size: once
cdr3_length: 17

cdr3_aa: CASSQDEDSSSYEQYF
cdr3_nt: TGCGCCAGCAGCCAAGATGAGGACAGCAGCTCCTACGAGCAGTACTTC
v_call: TRBV4-1
j_call: TRBJ2-7
d_call: NA
clone_size: NA
cdr3_length: 16

cdr3_aa: CASSRTGNGELFF
cdr3_nt: TGTGCCAGCAGCCGCACAGGGAACGGGGAGCTGTTTTTT
v_call: TRBV12-3/TRBV12-4
j_call: TRBJ2-2
d_call: NA
clone_size: NA
cdr3_length: 13

cdr3_aa: CASSQGRALSYNEQFF
cdr3_nt: TGTGCCAGCAGCCAGGGGCGGGCCCTCTCCTACAATGAGCAGTTCTTC
v_call: TRBV2
j_call: TRBJ2-1
d_call: NA
clone_size: NA
cdr3_length: 16

cdr3_aa: CAWSPEFYEQYF
cdr3_nt: TGTGCCTGGAGTCCGGAGTTCTACGAGCAGTACTTC
v_call: TRBV30
j_call: TRBJ2-7
d_call: NA
clone_size: NA
cdr3_length: 12

cdr3_aa: CASSESRVWWSPLHF
cdr3_nt: TGTGCCAGCAGTGAAAGTCGGGTTTGGTGGTCACCCCTCCACTTT
v_call: TRBV6-1
j_call: TRBJ1-6
d_call: NA
clone_size: once
cdr3_length: 15

cdr3_aa: CASSYTFAGSDTIYF
cdr3_nt: TGTGCCAGCAGTTACACGTTTGCAGGGTCAGACACCATATATTTT
v_call: TRBV6-5
j_call: TRBJ1-3
d_call: NA
clone_size: NA
cdr3_length: 15

cdr3_aa: CASSTTGVGTEAFF
cdr3_nt: TGTGCCAGCAGTACTACAGGGGTGGGGACTGAAGCTTTCTTT
v_call: TRBV27
j_call: TRBJ1-1
d_call: TRBD1
clone_size: NA
cdr3_length: 14

cdr3_aa: CASSQDPGGLTDTQYF
cdr3_nt: TGCGCCAGCAGCCAAGATCCGGGGGGGCTCACAGATACGCAGTATTTT
v_call: TRBV4-1
j_call: TRBJ2-3
d_call: TRBD2
clone_size: NA
cdr3_length: 16

cdr3_aa: CASSQITGIYGYTF
cdr3_nt: TGCGCCAGCAGCCAAATAACAGGGATCTATGGCTACACCTTC
v_call: TRBV4-1
j_call: TRBJ1-2
d_call: NA
clone_size: NA
cdr3_length: 14

cdr3_aa: CASSLASTQETQYF
cdr3_nt: TGCGCCAGCAGCTTAGCAAGCACTCAAGAGACCCAGTACTTC
v_call: TRBV5-1
j_call: TRBJ2-5
d_call: NA
clone_size: few
cdr3_length: 14

cdr3_aa: CATSDLLTGEQFF
cdr3_nt: TGTGCCACCAGTGATTTGCTTACGGGTGAGCAGTTCTTC
v_call: TRBV24-1
j_call: TRBJ2-1
d_call: NA
clone_size: NA
cdr3_length: 13

cdr3_aa: CASSRGDGGAVYNEQFF
cdr3_nt: TGTGCCAGCAGCCGCGGGGACGGGGGGGCTGTCTACAATGAGCAGTTCTTC
v_call: TRBV5-6
j_call: TRBJ2-1
d_call: TRBD2
clone_size: NA
cdr3_length: 17

cdr3_aa: CASSYGTGPEAFF
cdr3_nt: TGTGCCAGCAGTTATGGGACAGGCCCTGAAGCTTTCTTT
v_call: TRBV6-6
j_call: TRBJ1-1
d_call: TRBD1
clone_size: NA
cdr3_length: 13

cdr3_aa: CASSGQPGDTIYF
cdr3_nt: TGTGCCAGCAGCGGACAGCCCGGAGACACCATATATTTT
v_call: TRBV6-5
j_call: TRBJ1-3
d_call: NA
clone_size: NA
cdr3_length: 13

cdr3_aa: CASRLNSGGSYEQYF
cdr3_nt: TGTGCCAGCAGGCTCAATAGCGGGGGTTCCTACGAGCAGTACTTC
v_call: TRBV6-5
j_call: TRBJ2-7
d_call: TRBD2
clone_size: NA
cdr3_length: 15

cdr3_aa: CASSLLTGNEKLFF
cdr3_nt: TGTGCCAGCAGCTTACTGACGGGTAATGAAAAACTGTTTTTT
v_call: TRBV7-2
j_call: TRBJ1-4
d_call: NA
clone_size: once
cdr3_length: 14

cdr3_aa: CASSYGGRAGDEQYF
cdr3_nt: TGTGCCAGCAGTTACGGTGGGAGGGCCGGGGACGAGCAGTACTTC
v_call: TRBV6-2/TRBV6-3
j_call: TRBJ2-7
d_call: TRBD2
clone_size: NA
cdr3_length: 15

cdr3_aa: CASSRQVIHTGELFF
cdr3_nt: TGTGCCAGCAGCAGACAGGTGATACACACCGGGGAGCTGTTTTTT
v_call: TRBV9
j_call: TRBJ2-2
d_call: NA
clone_size: NA
cdr3_length: 15

cdr3_aa: CASSLGGQGYEQYF
cdr3_nt: TGTGCCAGCAGCTTGGGAGGACAGGGTTACGAGCAGTACTTC
v_call: TRBV5-5
j_call: TRBJ2-7
d_call: TRBD1
clone_size: once
cdr3_length: 14